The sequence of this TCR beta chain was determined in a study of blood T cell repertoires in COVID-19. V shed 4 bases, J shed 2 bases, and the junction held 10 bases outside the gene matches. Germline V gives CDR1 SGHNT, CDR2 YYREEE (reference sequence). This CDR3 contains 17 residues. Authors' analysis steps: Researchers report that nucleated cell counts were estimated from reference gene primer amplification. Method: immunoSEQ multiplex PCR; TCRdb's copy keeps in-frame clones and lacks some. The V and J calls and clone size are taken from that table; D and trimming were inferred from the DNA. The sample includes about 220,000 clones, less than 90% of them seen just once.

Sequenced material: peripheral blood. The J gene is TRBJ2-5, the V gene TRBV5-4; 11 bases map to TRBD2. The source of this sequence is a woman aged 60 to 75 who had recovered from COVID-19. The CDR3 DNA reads TGTGCCAGCAGCGGGGGAACTAGCGGGGGAGTGCAAGAGACCCAGTACTTC. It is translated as CASSGGTSGGVQETQYF.